This paragraph reports one TCR beta chain. The time point denotes: new active TB diagnosis, blood taken before or within 7 days of starting treatment. The CDR3 runs to 14 residues. Germline CDR1 and CDR2: LGHNA and YNFKEQ. V trimming: 5 bases; J trimming: 2 bases; junction bases outside the gene matches: 5. The repertoire was sequenced with immunoSEQ multiplex PCR; TCRdb's copy has only in-frame clones and lacks some. Of 47,000 or so clones in the sample, 90% to 95% were seen once. These data come from a study of T cells in tuberculosis. This TCR came from an adult with tuberculosis. The V and J genes are TRBV4-2 and TRBJ2-7, with TRBD2 matching over 8 bases. The source material was PBMCs, sampled at tuberculosis diagnosis. CDR3 nucleotide sequence: TGTGCCAGCAGCGACACTAGCGGAGCCTACGAGCAGTACTTC. Residues: CASSDTSGAYEQYF.